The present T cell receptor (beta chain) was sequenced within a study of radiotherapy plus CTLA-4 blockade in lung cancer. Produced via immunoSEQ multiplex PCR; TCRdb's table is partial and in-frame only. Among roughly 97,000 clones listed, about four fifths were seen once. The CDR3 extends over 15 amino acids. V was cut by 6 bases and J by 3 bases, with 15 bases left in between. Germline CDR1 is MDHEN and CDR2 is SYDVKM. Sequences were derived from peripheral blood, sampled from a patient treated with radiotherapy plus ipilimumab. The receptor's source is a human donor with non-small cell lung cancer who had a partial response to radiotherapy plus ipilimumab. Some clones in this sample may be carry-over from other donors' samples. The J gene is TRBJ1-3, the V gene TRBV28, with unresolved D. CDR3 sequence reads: CASSSPTPGGNTIYF. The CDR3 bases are TGTGCCAGCAGCTCCCCTACGCCCGGTGGAAACACCATATATTTT.